These 17 T cell receptor beta chains were sequenced from one sample in a study of T cell changes during pregnancy in multiple sclerosis. Clones were read by immunoSEQ multiplex PCR, and TCRdb kept only the in-frame ones, dropping some. The repertoire holds about 40,000 clones, with 80% to 95% as singletons. Source: CD4+ T cells from peripheral blood mononuclear cells, taken in the second trimester of pregnancy. The source is a female donor in good health, enrolled as a control in a pregnancy study.

The chain couples TRBV9 to TRBJ1-1, with unresolved D. V shed 0 bases and J shed 1 base, with 7 bases lying between them. In germline, CDR1 is SGDLS, CDR2 YYNGEE. There are 14 residues in the CDR3. This chain's CDR3 is CASSVADRNTEAFF. The CDR3 bases are TGTGCCAGCAGCGTAGCTGATAGGAACACTGAAGCTTTCTTT.

This rearrangement joins TRBV29-1 to TRBJ1-4, with 9 nucleotides matching TRBD1. This CDR3 comprises 12 residues. Germline V lookup: CDR1 SQVTM, CDR2 ANQGSEA. V was pared by 7 bases and J by 8 bases, with 5 bases of the junction left unmatched. The CDR3 loop is CSARTGDEKLFF. The CDR3 DNA reads as TGCAGCGCCCGGACAGGGGACGAAAAACTGTTTTTT.

V and J are TRBV29-1 and TRBJ2-5, with a possible D match to TRBD1 (5 bases). This CDR3 contains 18 residues. The V end was cut by 7 bases, the J end by 0 bases, with 27 bases between. Germline assignment: CDR1 SQVTM and CDR2 ANQGSEA. The CDR3 loop reads CSADFLGQAVTHQETQYF. The CDR3 DNA reads TGCAGCGCCGACTTTCTGGGGCAGGCTGTAACTCACCAAGAGACCCAGTACTTC.

V usage is TRBV18 and J usage is TRBJ1-1; D might be TRBD1 (5 bases). Looked up from germline, CDR1 is KGHSH and CDR2 is LQKENI. The V gene lost 3 bases and the J gene lost 1 base, with 12 bases spanning the gap. The CDR3 runs to 15 residues. CDR3 residues: CASSPPTAKNTEAFF. DNA for the CDR3: TGTGCCAGCTCACCGCCGACAGCAAAGAACACTGAAGCTTTCTTT.

The chain combines TRBV4-2 with TRBJ2-3, with TRBD2 as a possible D gene (6 bases). Germline CDR1 and CDR2: LGHNA and YNFKEQ. This CDR3 region has 14 residues. V gave up 2 bases and J gave up 2 bases, with 8 bases separating them. As DNA, the CDR3 is TGTGCCAGCAGCCAACGGGAGATCACAGATACGCAGTATTTT. Translated, it gives CASSQREITDTQYF.

This chain's CDR3 is CASSLRRGITDTQYF. For the CDR3, the DNA is TGTGCCAGCAGCTTAAGGCGGGGGATCACAGATACGCAGTATTTT. The genes are TRBV7-2 and TRBJ2-3; 7 bases agree with TRBD2. In germline, CDR1 is SGHTA, CDR2 FQGNSA. CDR3 size: 15 residues. J lost 2 bases, V lost 2 bases, and 4 bases had no gene match. Full variable domain (rest looked up from reference TRBV7-2 and TRBJ2-3): GAGVSQSPSNKVTEKGKDVELRCDPISGHTALYWYRQSLGQGLEFLIYFQGNSAPDKSGLPSDRFSAERTGGSVSTLTIQRTQQEDSAVYLCASSLRRGITDTQYFGPGTRLTVL.

The rearrangement uses TRBV19 and TRBJ1-2; D remains ambiguous. This CDR3 has 14 amino acids. Germline V gene sequence: CDR1 LNHDA, CDR2 SQIVND (reference sequence). The V and J ends lost 7 bases and 4 bases respectively, with 16 bases between them. CDR3 nucleotide sequence: TGTGCCAGTACCCGCCGTACGGGTCTCTATGGCTACACCTTC. Protein sequence: CASTRRTGLYGYTF.

The chain combines TRBV30 with TRBJ1-2; D might be TRBD1 (6 bases). Trimming removed 3 bases at V and 5 bases at J, with 10 bases between. Per germline, CDR1 GTSNPN and CDR2 SVGIG (reference sequence). CDR3 length: 12 amino acids. The CDR3 spells CAWSSTGYGYTF. The CDR3 nucleotides read TGTGCCTGGAGCTCGACAGGTTATGGCTACACCTTC.

This chain connects TRBV7-8 to TRBJ2-1; 11 bases map to TRBD2. Germline CDR1 and CDR2: SGHVS and FQNEAQ. The CDR3 covers 16 residues. The junction had 7 bases not matched to a gene; V was cut back by 5 bases and J by 4 bases. CDR3 residues: CASSRTGTSGYNEQFF. CDR3 DNA sequence: TGTGCCAGCAGCCGAACCGGGACTAGCGGATACAATGAGCAGTTCTTC.

This clone showed up just once. The gene calls are TRBV28 and TRBJ2-1, with 13 bases that match TRBD2. The J segment lost 7 bases and the V segment lost 6 bases, leaving 6 bases of the junction unmatched. The CDR3 totals 15 residues. Germline V gene data show CDR1 as MDHEN and CDR2 as SYDVKM. The DNA of the CDR3 is TGTGCCAGCAGCCTTTGGACTAGCGGGAGAAATGAGCAGTTCTTC. It is translated as CASSLWTSGRNEQFF.

J is TRBJ1-2 and V is TRBV5-1; 9 positions match TRBD1. The CDR3 loop spans 15 amino acids. The J segment lost 8 bases and the V segment lost 4 bases, leaving 12 bases of the junction unmatched. Germline V gene data show CDR1 as SGHRS and CDR2 as YFSETQ. CDR3 in amino acids: CASSATGDRVRGYTF. In DNA, the CDR3 is TGCGCCAGCAGCGCCACAGGGGACAGGGTTAGAGGCTACACCTTC.

This chain links TRBV7-9 with TRBJ2-2, with 8 bases that match TRBD1. CDR1 and CDR2 (germline): SEHNR, FQNEAQ (reference sequence). CDR3 length equals 17 residues. With V trimmed by 4 bases and J by 1 base, 8 bases remained unmatched. The CDR3: CASSSRGGTGNTGELFF. CDR3 sequence (DNA): TGTGCCAGCAGCTCACGAGGCGGGACAGGGAACACCGGGGAGCTGTTTTTT.

The V gene is TRBV5-1, the J gene TRBJ2-5, with D perhaps matching TRBD1 (6 bases). CDR3 length equals 13 residues. CDR1 and CDR2 from the germline V gene are SGHRS and YFSETQ. V was cut by 3 bases and J by 5 bases, with 11 bases left in between. Here the CDR3 DNA reads TGCGCCAGCAGCTCGACAGGAGCGGAGACCCAGTACTTC. Translation: CASSSTGAETQYF.

This rearrangement joins TRBV7-2 to TRBJ1-5; 8 nucleotides align to TRBD1. The germline gives CDR1 SGHTA, CDR2 FQGNSA. The CDR3 extends over 16 amino acids. With V trimmed by 5 bases and J by 6 bases, 12 bases remained unmatched. CDR3 DNA: TGTGCCAGCAGCCCGCCGGGACAGGTGGGTGGTCAGCCCCAGCATTTT. Its protein product is CASSPPGQVGGQPQHF. The complete variable domain, with remaining parts taken from reference TRBV7-2 and TRBJ1-5, reads GAGVSQSPSNKVTEKGKDVELRCDPISGHTALYWYRQSLGQGLEFLIYFQGNSAPDKSGLPSDRFSAERTGGSVSTLTIQRTQQEDSAVYLCASSPPGQVGGQPQHFGDGTRLSIL.

The chain joins TRBV7-2 to TRBJ2-1; D might be TRBD2 (6 bases). CDR3 length equals 14 residues. V shed 2 bases and J shed 5 bases, with 10 bases lying between them. Germline V gene lookup returns CDR1 SGHTA and CDR2 FQGNSA. The CDR3 reads CASSLRRENNEQFF. CDR3 in DNA: TGTGCCAGCAGCTTAAGGCGGGAAAACAATGAGCAGTTCTTC.

This clone has only one observation. This chain connects TRBV9 to TRBJ1-2; D may be TRBD1 (6 bases). Germline loops: CDR1 SGDLS, CDR2 YYNGEE. CDR3 length: 15 residues. Trimming pared 0 bases from V and 4 bases from J, leaving 13 bases between. CDR3 sequence (DNA): TGTGCCAGCAGCGTAGCTCCAGGGGTAGGCTATGGCTACACCTTC. Translating it yields CASSVAPGVGYGYTF.

This clone was found a few times. The chain couples TRBV5-1 to TRBJ2-2; D uncertain. In germline, CDR1 is SGHRS, CDR2 YFSETQ. V shed 2 bases and J shed 3 bases, with 11 bases lying between them. This CDR3 has 15 residues. The CDR3 here is CASSFNPIDTGELFF. The DNA for the CDR3 is TGCGCCAGCAGCTTCAATCCTATAGACACCGGGGAGCTGTTTTTT.